This T cell receptor beta chain came from a study of Graves' ophthalmopathy and Graves' hyperthyroidism. Across the whole study: Peripheral blood sampling preceded any treatment and occurred at initial diagnosis. Whole-study results and caveats: Blood also carried most expanded thyroid clonotypes exceeding 0.001 frequency. This model predicted ophthalmopathy progression (sensitivity approximately 68%, specificity about 72%).

Trimming removed 5 bases from V and 2 bases from J, with 12 bases in between. This CDR3 is 13 amino acids long. CDR1 is DFQATT, CDR2 SNEGSKA, per germline (reference sequence). Using RNA transcripts, the TCR beta CDR3 regions were amplified. A first-round RT-PCR used HTBI primers, followed by a second-round multiplex PCR. MiXCR, applied by TCRdb to the multiplex PCR reads, yields one record per CDR3 protein. The sample shows a few hundred thousand distinct CDR3 sequences, approximately 17% of them seen only once. Newly diagnosed hyperthyroidism donors, aged 18 to 65, duration under 2 months. The sample holds many counts of this clonotype. Its antigen remains unknown.

This TCR derives from an adult woman with stable Graves' hyperthyroidism. The chain carries TRBV20-1 and TRBJ1-1; a possible D gene is TRBD1 (5 bases). Material: peripheral blood. CDR3 in DNA: TGCAGTGCTTTTCAGGGCTTAAACACTGAAGCTTTCTTT. Translating it yields CSAFQGLNTEAFF.